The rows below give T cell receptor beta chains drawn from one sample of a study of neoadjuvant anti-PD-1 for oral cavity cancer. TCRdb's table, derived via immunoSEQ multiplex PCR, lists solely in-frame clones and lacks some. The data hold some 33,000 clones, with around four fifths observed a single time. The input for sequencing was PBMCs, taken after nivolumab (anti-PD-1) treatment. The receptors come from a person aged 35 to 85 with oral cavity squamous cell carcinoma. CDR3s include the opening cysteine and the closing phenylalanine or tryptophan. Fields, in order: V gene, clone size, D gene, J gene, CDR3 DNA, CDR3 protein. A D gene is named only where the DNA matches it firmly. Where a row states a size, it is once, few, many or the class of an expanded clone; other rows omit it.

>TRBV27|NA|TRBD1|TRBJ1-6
TGTGCCAGCAGGCGTCAGGGACAGGTCCCGAGCTCCTATAATTCACCCCTCCACTTT
CASRRQGQVPSSYNSPLHF
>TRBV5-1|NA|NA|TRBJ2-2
TGCGCCAGCAGCTTGCAAGACCAGGGGTCCACCGGGGAGCTGTTTTTT
CASSLQDQGSTGELFF
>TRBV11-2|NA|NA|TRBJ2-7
TGTGCCAGCAGCCAGGGTACCAACTACGAGCAGTACTTC
CASSQGTNYEQYF
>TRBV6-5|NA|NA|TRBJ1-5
TGTGCCAGCAGCACAGGGATAAGTAAGCCCCAGCATTTT
CASSTGISKPQHF
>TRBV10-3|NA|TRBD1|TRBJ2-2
TGTGCCATCAGCAAAGCCGGGACAGGGGGTTCAAACACCGGGGAGCTGTTTTTT
CAISKAGTGGSNTGELFF
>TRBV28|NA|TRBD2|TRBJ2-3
TGTGCCAGCACCCGGGATCTAGCGGGGGGCACAGATACGCAGTATTTT
CASTRDLAGGTDTQYF
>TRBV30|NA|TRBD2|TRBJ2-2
TGTGCCTGGAGTCTAGGACTAGCGGGGCGCCTATCGAACACCGGGGAGCTGTTTTTT
CAWSLGLAGRLSNTGELFF
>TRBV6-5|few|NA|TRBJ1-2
TGTGCCAGCAGTTTCGAACCGACTAACTATGGCTACACCTTC
CASSFEPTNYGYTF
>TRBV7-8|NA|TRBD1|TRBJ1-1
TGTGCCAGCAGCTTGGAGGGGGCACGGAACACTGAAGCTTTCTTT
CASSLEGARNTEAFF
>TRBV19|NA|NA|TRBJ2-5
TGTGCCAGTAGTATCCGCCAGGGAAAAGAGACCCAGTACTTC
CASSIRQGKETQYF
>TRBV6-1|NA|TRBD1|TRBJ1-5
TGTGCCAGCAGTGGACGACAGGGAATGCAGCCCCAGCATTTT
CASSGRQGMQPQHF
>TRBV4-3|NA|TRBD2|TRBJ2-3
TGCGCCAGCAGCCAAGACCCGGGGGGGCGGGGCCCAGATACGCAGTATTTT
CASSQDPGGRGPDTQYF
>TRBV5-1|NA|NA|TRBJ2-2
TGCGCCAGCAGCTTGGCCTTGAGAACTCAGAACACCGGGGAGCTGTTTTTT
CASSLALRTQNTGELFF
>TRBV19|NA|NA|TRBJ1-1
TGTGCCAGTAGTAGGGAGGGAGGGGTCTCGAACACTGAAGCTTTCTTT
CASSREGGVSNTEAFF
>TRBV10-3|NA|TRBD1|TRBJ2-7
TGTGCCATCAGTGCAGCCGGGACAGGGGCCTACGAGCAGTACTTC
CAISAAGTGAYEQYF
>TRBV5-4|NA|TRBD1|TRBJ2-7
TGTGCCAGCAGCTTGGACAGGGGCACCTACGAGCAGTACTTC
CASSLDRGTYEQYF
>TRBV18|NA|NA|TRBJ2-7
TGTGCCAGCTCCCCTACGAGGTCCTACGAGCAGTACTTC
CASSPTRSYEQYF
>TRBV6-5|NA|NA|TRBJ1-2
TGTGCCAGCAGTTACTCCGGACAGAGCTATGGCTACACCTTC
CASSYSGQSYGYTF
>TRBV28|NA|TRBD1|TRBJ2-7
TGTGCCAGCACCCCGCGACAGGGGACCTACGAGCAGTACTTC
CASTPRQGTYEQYF
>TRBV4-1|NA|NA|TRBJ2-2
TGCGCCAGCAGCCAAGTATGGGGGGTCACCGGGGAGCTGTTTTTT
CASSQVWGVTGELFF
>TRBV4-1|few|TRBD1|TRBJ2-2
TGCGCCAGCAGCCCGCAAGGGACAGGGAACACCGGGGAGCTGTTTTTT
CASSPQGTGNTGELFF
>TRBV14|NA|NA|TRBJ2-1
TGTGCCAGCAGCCATGGCAGAGGGGGGCACAATGAGCAGTTCTTC
CASSHGRGGHNEQFF
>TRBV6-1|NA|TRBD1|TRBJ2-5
TGTGCCAGCAGTGAGGCGACAGGGAGAGTGGAGACCCAGTACTTC
CASSEATGRVETQYF
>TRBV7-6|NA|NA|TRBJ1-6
TGTGCCAGCAGCTTCGGGAGAAGGGGGGGTAATTCACCCCTCCACTTT
CASSFGRRGGNSPLHF
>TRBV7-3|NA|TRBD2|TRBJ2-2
TGTGCCAGCAGCCTCGGGGGGACCGGGGAGCTGTTTTTT
CASSLGGTGELFF
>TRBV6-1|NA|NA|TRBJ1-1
TGTGCCAGCAGTGAAAAATTTACGAGTTTAGGTTCGAACACTGAAGCTTTCTTT
CASSEKFTSLGSNTEAFF
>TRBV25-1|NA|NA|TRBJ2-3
TGTGCCAGCAGTCCAATCGGGACTCTCAGCACAGATACGCAGTATTTT
CASSPIGTLSTDTQYF
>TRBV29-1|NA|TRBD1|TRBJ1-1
TGCAGCGTTGGACAGGGAGTCACTGAAGCTTTCTTT
CSVGQGVTEAFF
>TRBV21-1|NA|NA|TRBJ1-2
NA
CASSKWGTGNANYGYTF
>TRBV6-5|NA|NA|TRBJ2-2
TGTGCCAGCAGTTACTTTGGGGGATACACCGGGGAGCTGTTTTTT
CASSYFGGYTGELFF
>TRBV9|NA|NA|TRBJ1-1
TGTGCCAGCAGCGTAGTTGGCAGGGTGAACACTGAAGCTTTCTTT
CASSVVGRVNTEAFF
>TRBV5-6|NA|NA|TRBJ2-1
TGTGCCAGCAGCCCCGCCTGGAATGAGCAGTTCTTC
CASSPAWNEQFF
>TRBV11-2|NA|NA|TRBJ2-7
TGTGCCAGCAGCTCGCAGGGCTACGAGCAGTACTTC
CASSSQGYEQYF
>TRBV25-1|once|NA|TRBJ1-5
TGTGCCAGCAGTGGACCACCGAATAGCAATCAGCCCCAGCATTTT
CASSGPPNSNQPQHF
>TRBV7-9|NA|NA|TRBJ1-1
TGTGCCAGCAGCAAACAGGCAAACACTGAAGCTTTCTTT
CASSKQANTEAFF
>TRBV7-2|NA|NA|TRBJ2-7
TGTGCCAGCAGCTTAACCCGGGACCACTTCTACGAGCAGTACTTC
CASSLTRDHFYEQYF
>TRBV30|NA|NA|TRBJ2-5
TGTGCCTGGAGTGTAACTCCCTTGGAGACCCAGTACTTC
CAWSVTPLETQYF
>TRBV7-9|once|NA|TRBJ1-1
TGTGCCAGCAGCTTAAGTCCGTGGGGGACTGAAGCTTTCTTT
CASSLSPWGTEAFF
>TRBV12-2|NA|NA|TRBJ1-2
TGTGCAAGTCGCCAGCCAGGGGATTCTAACTATGGCTACACCTTC
CASRQPGDSNYGYTF
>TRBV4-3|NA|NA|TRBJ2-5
TGCGCCAGCAGCGCAGGGAAGTGGGAGACCCAGTACTTC
CASSAGKWETQYF
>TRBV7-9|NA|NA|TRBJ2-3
TGTGCCAGCAGCTTAGGAAGGATCTTGGTAGATACGCAGTATTTT
CASSLGRILVDTQYF